The clone carrying this T cell receptor beta chain was counted many times. Its antigen is unknown. TCRdb used MiXCR to reprocess the 5' RACE reads, holding one entry per CDR3 protein. Of 750,000 to 850,000 distinct CDR3 sequences in the sample, 10% to 15% were seen once. The J segment lost 5 bases and the V segment lost 4 bases, leaving 7 bases of the junction unmatched. This CDR3 is 13 amino acids long. Per germline, CDR1 DFQATT and CDR2 SNEGSKA (reference sequence). The source of the sample is a study of CD8 T cells in ankylosing spondylitis. Study-level results: A motif in TCR beta, a set of under ten highly homologous variants, appeared characteristic of ankylosing spondylitis blood. Disease-associated clones were reportedly significantly overrepresented in matched ankylosing spondylitis synovial fluid.

The sequenced sample consisted of blood, either unsorted or a sorted T cell fraction (not recorded which). This receptor was identified in a male donor with ankylosing spondylitis. This chain uses TRBV20-1 with TRBJ2-5; 7 nucleotides align to TRBD1. CDR3 DNA sequence: TGCAGTGCTATCGACAGGGCAGGGGAGACCCAGTACTTC. It yields the protein CSAIDRAGETQYF.